This TCR beta chain was captured by sequencing in a study of T cell clusters in autoimmune cytopenias. Study outcomes and limitations: Primary autoimmune cytopenia patients seemingly lacked the physiological T cell clusters found in healthy donors.

The germline V gene has CDR1 MNHEY and CDR2 SMNVEV (reference sequence). The CDR3 totals 14 residues. This clonotype is medium-sized (0.01 to 0.1%) by frequency. The antigen is undetermined. TRB was amplified by touch-down multiplex PCR, primer pools A and B combined. TCRdb processed the multiplex PCR reads again and assigns one entry to each CDR3 protein, with no DNA. The sample holds some 4,200 distinct CDR3 sequences. About 37,500 genome equivalents of blood DNA were amplified for TRB. These data also formed part of another study, on T cell repertoires in aging, cancer and after chemotherapy. As that report states: Over several months to years, re-sampled healthy donor repertoires clearly shared clones.

The clonotype originates from a human donor in good health. Sequencing input: peripheral blood. The rearrangement joins TRBV27 to TRBJ1-5; TCRdb's D gene call, TRBD1, goes unchecked for lack of DNA. Here the CDR3 reads CASRDGQRNQPQHF.